The 31 T cell receptor beta chains given below trace back to one sample, sequenced in a study of beta chain features in type 1 diabetes. Expressed TCRB transcripts were sequenced after all isolated RNA was converted to cDNA. Clones were sequenced by immunoSEQ multiplex PCR, and TCRdb holds only the in-frame ones, with some missing. This table holds about 40,000 clones, 49% found once. Source material: central memory CD4+ T cells from blood. The receptors come from a woman aged 18-29 years in good health.

This clone showed up just a few times. Here the CDR3 DNA reads TGTGCCAGCAGTTCCGGGACAGGGGGCTATGGCTACACCTTC. It codes for CASSSGTGGYGYTF. The chain recombines TRBV6-1 with TRBJ1-2, with TRBD1 matching 11 bases. From germline, CDR1 is MNHNS and CDR2 SASEGT. The CDR3 is made up of 14 amino acids. Unmatched junction bases numbered 3, after V lost 5 bases and J lost 4 bases.

The V gene is TRBV5-1, the J gene TRBJ2-3; weak D call: TRBD2 (6 bases). In germline, CDR1 is SGHRS, CDR2 YFSETQ. The CDR3 has 15 amino acids. Deletions cut 0 bases from V and 2 bases from J, with 10 bases between. CDR3 coding DNA: TGCGCCAGCAGCTTGGTTGGGGGGTACACAGATACGCAGTATTTT. This translates into CASSLVGGYTDTQYF.

V is TRBV5-4 and J is TRBJ2-2; D may be TRBD2 (5 bases). Germline loops: CDR1 SGHNT, CDR2 YYREEE (reference sequence). The CDR3 consists of 16 residues. Trimming shortened V by 3 bases and J by 4 bases, and 16 bases separated the two germline ends. CDR3 coding DNA: TGTGCCAGCAGCTCAACGGGTCGGGCGGGCACCGGGGAGCTGTTTTTT. Protein sequence: CASSSTGRAGTGELFF. Variable domain in full (rest from reference TRBV5-4 and TRBJ2-2): ETGVTQSPTHLIKTRGQQVTLRCSSQSGHNTVSWYQQALGQGPQFIFQYYREEENGRGNFPPRFSGLQFPNYSSELNVNALELDDSALYLCASSSTGRAGTGELFFGEGSRLTVL.

This chain uses TRBV30 with TRBJ2-5; 8 nucleotides agree with TRBD1. The V gene's germline CDR1 is GTSNPN and CDR2 SVGIG (reference sequence). Unmatched junction bases numbered 10, after V lost 8 bases and J lost 2 bases. The length of the CDR3 is 14 residues. CDR3 amino acids: CASHRDRRQETQYF. CDR3 nucleotide sequence: TGTGCCAGCCACCGGGACAGGAGACAAGAGACCCAGTACTTC.

On this clone itself: Compared with germline, one end of the junction differs, possibly owing to a read error. The chain recombines TRBV5-4 with TRBJ2-2; TRBD1 matches 9 bases. CDR1 and CDR2 (germline): SGHNT, YYREEE (reference sequence). The CDR3 extends over 15 amino acids. The chain's CDR3 is CASSSTGGRTGGLFF. The CDR3 nucleotides read TGTGCCAGCAGCTCGACAGGGGGGAGGACCGGGGGGCTGTTTTTT. Filled out from reference TRBV5-4 and TRBJ2-2, the complete variable domain reads ETGVTQSPTHLIKTRGQQVTLRCSSQSGHNTVSWYQQALGQGPQFIFQYYREEENGRGNFPPRFSGLQFPNYSSELNVNALELDDSALYLCASSSTGGRTGGLFFGEGSRLTVL.

The genes are TRBV29-1 and TRBJ2-7; TRBD1 matches 8 bases. The CDR3 covers 11 residues. V lost 7 bases, J lost 1 base, and 0 bases stayed unmatched. CDR1 is SQVTM, CDR2 ANQGSEA, per germline. CDR3 in amino acids: CSGQGSYEQYF. The CDR3 DNA sequence: TGCAGCGGACAGGGGTCCTACGAGCAGTACTTC.

This clone was recorded a few times. The chain couples TRBV30 to TRBJ2-7; TRBD2 might be the D (5 bases). Germline assignment: CDR1 GTSNPN and CDR2 SVGIG (reference sequence). The CDR3 is 12 residues long. V was trimmed by 4 bases and J by 1 base, leaving 8 bases between them. DNA of the CDR3: TGTGCCTGGACCCCGGGGTCCTACGAGCAGTACTTC. It specifies CAWTPGSYEQYF.

J is TRBJ2-1 and V is TRBV11-2; 8 bases map to TRBD2. The CDR3 has 15 residues. The V segment lost 4 bases and the J segment 2 bases; nucleotides outside the gene matches: 4. Per germline, CDR1 SGHAT and CDR2 FQNNGV. In nucleotides, the CDR3 is TGTGCCAGCAGCTCCCGGCGGGAGGCCTACAATGAGCAGTTCTTC. Its translation: CASSSRREAYNEQFF.

This rearrangement joins TRBV2 to TRBJ2-4; D possibly corresponds to TRBD1 (6 bases). Trimming left V 6 bases short and J 0 bases short, with 9 bases between. CDR3 length: 14 residues. Per the germline V gene, CDR1 is SNHLY and CDR2 is FYNNEI. CDR3 sequence: CASRGTLAKNIQYF. CDR3 in DNA: TGTGCCAGCAGGGGGACACTAGCCAAAAACATTCAGTACTTC.

A few counts support this clone. This chain uses TRBV18 with TRBJ1-3; D unclear. Trimming pared 4 bases from V and 0 bases from J, leaving 13 bases between. Looked up from germline, CDR1 is KGHSH and CDR2 is LQKENI. The CDR3 is made up of 16 amino acids. CDR3 coding DNA: TGTGCCAGCTCACTGGATACGGGGAGCTCTGGAAACACCATATATTTT. It codes for CASSLDTGSSGNTIYF.

J is TRBJ2-1 and V is TRBV6-1; the D gene is possibly TRBD2 (5 bases). The germline CDR1 and CDR2 sequences are MNHNS and SASEGT. The V gene lost 6 bases and the J gene lost 1 base, with 10 bases spanning the gap. The length of the CDR3 is 14 residues. The CDR3 DNA sequence: TGTGCCAGCAGCCCCCGGGGTTCCTACAATGAGCAGTTCTTC. This codes for CASSPRGSYNEQFF.

This clone was recorded a few times. This chain uses TRBV5-1 with TRBJ2-7; 8 bases match TRBD2. The trim removed 4 bases at V and 5 bases at J, leaving 14 bases unmatched. The CDR3 is 16 residues long. From germline, CDR1 is SGHRS and CDR2 YFSETQ. As DNA, the CDR3 is TGCGCCAGCAGCCTGCAGCGGGAGTGGCCTCTCCACGAGCAGTACTTC. It yields the protein CASSLQREWPLHEQYF.

The chain employs TRBV6-5 and TRBJ1-1, with D tentatively TRBD1 (5 bases). The CDR3 length is 13 residues. Trimming shortened V by 6 bases and J by 11 bases, and 19 bases separated the two germline ends. Germline V CDR1 and CDR2: MNHEY, SVGAGI. CDR3 amino acids: CASSRQGMSVAFF. The CDR3 DNA reads as TGTGCCAGCAGCCGGCAGGGTATGAGTGTCGCTTTCTTT.

The rearrangement joins TRBV14 to TRBJ2-5, with no clear D. Trimming removed 4 bases at V and 5 bases at J, with 11 bases between. Germline loops: CDR1 SGHDN, CDR2 FVKESK. The CDR3 extends over 13 amino acids. CDR3 sequence: CASSRSVWETQYF. The CDR3 region has the DNA TGTGCCAGCAGCCGTTCGGTTTGGGAGACCCAGTACTTC.

The chain couples TRBV18 to TRBJ2-4, with TRBD2 matching 7 bases. V shed 8 bases and J 7 bases; nucleotides not matched to a gene: 5. The CDR3 is made up of 12 amino acids. Looked up from germline, CDR1 is KGHSH and CDR2 is LQKENI. The CDR3 nucleotides read TGTGCCAGCGGCAGGGAGGGCAACATTCAGTACTTC. Its translation: CASGREGNIQYF.

The chain employs TRBV30 and TRBJ1-2, with TRBD1 matching 9 bases. This CDR3 contains 11 residues. In germline, CDR1 is GTSNPN, CDR2 SVGIG (reference sequence). Trimming cost V 7 bases and J 8 bases; bases outside gene matches: 5. The CDR3 reads CASGTGYGYTF. The CDR3 nucleotides read TGTGCCTCGGGGACAGGGTACGGCTACACCTTC.

This chain connects TRBV11-2 to TRBJ1-2, with D unresolved. Germline lookup yields CDR1 SGHAT and CDR2 FQNNGV. The CDR3 extends over 15 amino acids. Trimming removed 0 bases from V and 4 bases from J, with 12 bases in between. The CDR3 region is CASSLDVAALYGYTF. DNA for the CDR3: TGTGCCAGCAGCTTAGATGTAGCAGCCCTCTATGGCTACACCTTC. Looking up the rest from reference TRBV11-2 and TRBJ1-2 gives the full variable domain: EAGVAQSPRYKIIEKRQSVAFWCNPISGHATLYWYQQILGQGPKLLIQFQNNGVVDDSQLPKDRFSAERLKGVDSTLKIQPAKLEDSAVYLCASSLDVAALYGYTFGSGTRLTVV.

This chain uses TRBV18 with TRBJ1-1, with a weak D call TRBD1 (6 bases). CDR3 size: 16 residues. The germline V gene encodes CDR1 KGHSH and CDR2 LQKENI. Trimming took off 0 bases at V and 1 base at J, with 12 bases between the two ends. The CDR3 loop reads CASSPPKGRGNTEAFF. DNA of the CDR3: TGTGCCAGCTCACCACCTAAAGGCAGGGGGAACACTGAAGCTTTCTTT.

The rearrangement joins TRBV5-4 to TRBJ1-2; 8 bases align to TRBD1. The germline V gene encodes CDR1 SGHNT and CDR2 YYREEE (reference sequence). J was trimmed by 0 bases and V by 3 bases; bases with no gene match: 7. The CDR3 has 16 amino acids. CDR3 region: CASSSGRDRSNYGYTF. CDR3 nucleotide sequence: TGTGCCAGCAGCTCCGGTCGGGACAGGTCTAACTATGGCTACACCTTC.

This clone has just a few counts. This sequence joins TRBV30 and TRBJ1-1; TRBD1 might be the D (5 bases). The V end lost 3 bases, the J end lost 3 bases, and 8 bases lay between the germline ends. Germline CDR1 and CDR2: GTSNPN and SVGIG (reference sequence). The CDR3 extends over 12 amino acids. CDR3 coding DNA: TGTGCCTGGAGCCTCAGGGACACTGAAGCTTTCTTT. Its translation is CAWSLRDTEAFF.

V and J are TRBV10-3 and TRBJ2-1; TRBD1 agrees at 10 bases. The trim removed 10 bases at V and 5 bases at J, leaving 8 bases unmatched. The CDR3 consists of 14 residues. Germline V CDR1 and CDR2: ENHRY, SYGVKD. CDR3 residues: CATLGQGRDNEQFF. CDR3 coding DNA: TGTGCCACCCTGGGACAGGGGAGAGACAATGAGCAGTTCTTC.

The chain joins TRBV28 to TRBJ2-3; 10 bases are a match to TRBD2. The J segment lost 0 bases and the V segment lost 1 base, leaving 7 bases of the junction unmatched. There are 18 residues in the CDR3. CDR1 is MDHEN, CDR2 SYDVKM, per germline. This CDR3 reads CASSLLGTSASSTDTQYF. In nucleotides, the CDR3 is TGTGCCAGCAGTTTATTGGGGACTAGCGCTTCTAGCACAGATACGCAGTATTTT.

The V gene is TRBV29-1, the J gene TRBJ1-2, with 7 bases identical to TRBD1. After removal of 4 bases from V and 5 bases from J, the junction contained 10 bases not matched to a gene. Looked up from germline, CDR1 is SQVTM and CDR2 is ANQGSEA. The CDR3 contains 14 residues. CDR3 DNA sequence: TGCAGCGTTGTGTACGGGACAGTTGAATATGGCTACACCTTC. Amino acids: CSVVYGTVEYGYTF.

The genes are TRBV30 and TRBJ2-3, with D possibly TRBD2 on 6 matching bases. The V end was cut by 3 bases, the J end by 11 bases, with 9 bases between. The CDR3 is 10 amino acids. In germline, CDR1 is GTSNPN, CDR2 SVGIG (reference sequence). Here the CDR3 reads CAWSGSVQYF. The CDR3 DNA sequence: TGTGCCTGGAGCGGGAGTGTGCAGTATTTT.

V is TRBV4-2 and J is TRBJ1-5; 7 nucleotides match TRBD1. Trimming took 3 bases from V and 4 from J; bases not matched to a gene: 15. Germline values: CDR1 LGHNA, CDR2 YNFKEQ. This CDR3 is 18 amino acids long. The CDR3 sequence is CASSQGPTGVGLNQPQHF. In DNA, the CDR3 is TGTGCCAGCAGCCAGGGACCTACAGGGGTGGGATTGAATCAGCCCCAGCATTTT.

This clone has more than one count but fewer than ten. CDR3 sequence: CASSLGGMQYF. CDR3 bases: TGTGCCAGCAGTCTAGGGGGAATGCAGTACTTC. The chain uses TRBV6-1 and TRBJ2-7; possible D gene TRBD1, 6 bases. Germline values: CDR1 MNHNS, CDR2 SASEGT. This CDR3 spans 11 amino acids. Trimming took off 5 bases at V and 9 bases at J, with 11 bases between the two ends.

This rearrangement joins TRBV5-6 to TRBJ2-3; possibly TRBD1 for D (6 bases). Germline CDR1 and CDR2: SGHDT and YYEEEE. V lost 5 bases and J lost 5, with 15 bases in between. The CDR3 has 14 residues. CDR3 region: CASSSQGSRDTQYF. CDR3 nucleotide sequence: TGTGCCAGCAGTTCACAGGGTAGTAGAGATACGCAGTATTTT.

The chain combines TRBV9 with TRBJ1-1, with 8 bases identical to TRBD1. CDR1 is SGDLS, CDR2 YYNGEE, per germline. This CDR3 has 14 residues. V gave up 2 bases and J gave up 1 base; unmatched junction bases: 1. CDR3 sequence (DNA): TGTGCCAGCAGCGTTACAGGGGGGAACACTGAAGCTTTCTTT. This encodes CASSVTGGNTEAFF.

This clone was seen a few times. The V gene is TRBV7-9, the J gene TRBJ1-1, with 9 bases identical to TRBD1. The CDR3 has 16 amino acids. The ends lost 5 bases at V and 8 bases at J; junction bases unmatched: 15. Germline V gene lookup returns CDR1 SEHNR and CDR2 FQNEAQ (reference sequence). The CDR3 here is CASSVYQGQGWREAFF. Written as DNA, the CDR3 is TGTGCCAGCAGCGTTTACCAGGGACAGGGATGGAGGGAAGCTTTCTTT. Variable domain in full (rest from reference TRBV7-9 and TRBJ1-1): DTGVSQNPRHKITKRGQNVTFRCDPISEHNRLYWYRQTLGQGPEFLTYFQNEAQLEKSRLLSDRFSAERPKGSFSTLEIQRTEQGDSAMYLCASSVYQGQGWREAFFGQGTRLTVV.

The rearrangement joins TRBV2 to TRBJ1-1, with 7 nucleotides matching TRBD1. The CDR3 sequence is 14 residues long. J was trimmed by 0 bases and V by 5 bases; bases with no gene match: 3. CDR1 is SNHLY, CDR2 FYNNEI, per germline. The CDR3 sequence is CASSRQGMNTEAFF. For the CDR3, the DNA is TGTGCCAGCAGTAGACAGGGAATGAACACTGAAGCTTTCTTT.

This chain joins TRBV28 and TRBJ1-3; D gene ambiguous. CDR1 and CDR2 from the germline V gene are MDHEN and SYDVKM. The CDR3 consists of 14 residues. Trimming removed 3 bases from V and 6 bases from J, with 12 bases in between. The CDR3 coding sequence is TGTGCCAGCAGTTTCCCAAGGCGGGAAAACACCATATATTTT. Amino acid sequence: CASSFPRRENTIYF.